The 18 T cell receptor beta chains in this list originate from one sample, sequenced in a study of blood T cell repertoires in COVID-19. Profiled with immunoSEQ multiplex PCR; TCRdb holds only in-frame clones, not every one. This table holds a few hundred thousand clones, 90% found once. Sequencing was performed on peripheral blood. The receptor set was obtained from a woman aged 35 to 49 with acute or convalescent COVID-19.

V gene TRBV6-5 combines with J gene TRBJ1-2; D gene ambiguous. Trimming stripped 4 bases from V and 4 bases from J, with 13 bases between. Germline loops: CDR1 MNHEY, CDR2 SVGAGI. The CDR3 loop spans 14 amino acids. DNA of the CDR3: TGTGCCAGCAGTTGGGGAGAGGGCTTCTATGGCTACACCTTC. As protein: CASSWGEGFYGYTF.

The chain uses TRBV6-6 and TRBJ1-4; D is unclear. The CDR3 consists of 15 residues. The V end was cut by 6 bases, the J end by 3 bases, with 14 bases between. Germline-derived CDR1 and CDR2 are MNHNY and SVGAGI (reference sequence). CDR3 sequence: CASSPTPEANEKLFF. The CDR3 region has the DNA TGTGCCAGCAGCCCAACCCCAGAGGCTAATGAAAAACTGTTTTTT.

The count of this clone is one. The chain combines TRBV18 with TRBJ2-3; D possibly corresponds to TRBD2 (5 bases). The germline gives CDR1 KGHSH, CDR2 LQKENI. There are 17 residues in the CDR3. Trimming took 0 bases from V and 4 from J, leaving 17 bases between them. CDR3: CASSPPKFLEGADTQYF. The CDR3, as DNA: TGTGCCAGCTCACCACCGAAATTTCTCGAGGGCGCAGATACGCAGTATTTT.

This sequence joins TRBV19 and TRBJ1-2; 12 bases align to TRBD1. Germline CDR1 reads LNHDA; CDR2 reads SQIVND (reference sequence). The CDR3 sequence is 16 residues long. V gave up 4 bases and J gave up 7 bases; unmatched junction bases: 10. DNA of the CDR3: TGTGCCAGTAGTAAACTCTCCGGGACAGGGGGCCTTGGCTACACCTTC. Translated: CASSKLSGTGGLGYTF.

V usage is TRBV6-5 and J usage is TRBJ1-1; D not certain. CDR3 length: 12 residues. Trimming stripped 9 bases from V and 0 bases from J, with 8 bases between. Germline-derived CDR1 and CDR2 are MNHEY and SVGAGI. CDR3 DNA: TGTGCCAGTTCCAGGTTGAACACTGAAGCTTTCTTT. Its translation: CASSRLNTEAFF.

The gene calls are TRBV5-1 and TRBJ1-3; 7 bases are a match to TRBD1. The CDR3 length is 14 residues. The V gene's germline CDR1 is SGHRS and CDR2 YFSETQ. Losses at the gene ends were 0 bases for V and 5 bases for J; bases not matched to a gene: 2. CDR3 in DNA: TGCGCCAGCAGCTTGGAGGGGGCAAGAAACACCATATATTTT. Translating it yields CASSLEGARNTIYF. Combining the CDR3 with reference TRBV5-1 and TRBJ1-3 gives the whole variable domain KAGVTQTPRYLIKTRGQQVTLSCSPISGHRSVSWYQQTPGQGLQFLFEYFSETQRNKGNFPGRFSGRQFSNSRSEMNVSTLELGDSALYLCASSLEGARNTIYFGEGSWLTVV.

The chain couples TRBV6-1 to TRBJ1-4; D call uncertain. The CDR3 is 15 amino acids. Trimming shortened V by 1 base and J by 8 bases, and 14 bases separated the two germline ends. Germline-derived CDR1 and CDR2 are MNHNS and SASEGT. The CDR3, as DNA: TGTGCCAGCAGTGAAGGACACCATACTGGGGAAAAACTGTTTTTT. Translating gives CASSEGHHTGEKLFF.

V usage is TRBV10-3 and J usage is TRBJ1-5; D not certain. The CDR3 extends over 13 amino acids. Germline CDR1 ENHRY, CDR2 SYGVKD. V dropped 4 bases and J dropped 5 bases, with 9 bases sitting between them. The CDR3 protein is CAISGDTYQPQHF. DNA for the CDR3: TGTGCCATCAGTGGAGACACCTATCAGCCCCAGCATTTT.

The rearrangement uses TRBV20-1 and TRBJ2-5, with no clear D. The V gene lost 6 bases and the J gene lost 0 bases, with 5 bases spanning the gap. This CDR3 is built from 11 residues. Germline assignment: CDR1 DFQATT and CDR2 SNEGSKA (reference sequence). CDR3 sequence reads: CSAKNQETQYF. The CDR3 region has the DNA TGCAGTGCCAAAAACCAAGAGACCCAGTACTTC.

The CDR3 DNA reads as TGTGCCAGCTCACCAGAAGCCCCCCCCAATGAGCAGTTCTTC. This sequence encodes CASSPEAPPNEQFF. The chain links TRBV18 to TRBJ2-1; no firm D call. The CDR3 is 14 residues long. Trimming shortened V by 2 bases and J by 6 bases, and 11 bases separated the two germline ends. Germline values: CDR1 KGHSH, CDR2 LQKENI.

This chain links TRBV5-4 with TRBJ1-4; D is possibly TRBD1 (6 bases). The germline V gene has CDR1 SGHNT and CDR2 YYREEE (reference sequence). V dropped 0 bases and J dropped 3 bases, with 12 bases sitting between them. The CDR3 contains 16 residues. CDR3 sequence: CASSLAGGGANEKLFF. The CDR3 bases are TGTGCCAGCAGCTTGGCCGGCGGGGGCGCTAATGAAAAACTGTTTTTT.

The DNA of the CDR3 is TGTGCCAGCAGCTTTGGGCTAGCGGGGGGGCCAGATACGCAGTATTTT. Its protein product is CASSFGLAGGPDTQYF. The V and J genes are TRBV11-3 and TRBJ2-3, with TRBD2 matching 12 bases. J was trimmed by 4 bases and V by 3 bases; bases with no gene match: 5. This CDR3 comprises 16 residues. The germline CDR1 and CDR2 sequences are SGHNT and YENEEA.

The V gene is TRBV4-2, the J gene TRBJ1-3; D ambiguous. V was pared by 1 base and J by 3 bases, with 13 bases between. Germline loops: CDR1 LGHNA, CDR2 YNFKEQ. This CDR3 has 16 residues. Here the CDR3 reads CASSQVKGGYGNTIYF. DNA of the CDR3: TGTGCCAGCAGCCAAGTGAAGGGAGGATATGGAAACACCATATATTTT.

This clone has only one observation. The chain is built from TRBV9 and TRBJ2-1; 9 bases agree with TRBD1. This CDR3 comprises 15 residues. The germline V gene has CDR1 SGDLS and CDR2 YYNGEE. After removal of 5 bases from V and 1 base from J, the junction contained 4 bases not matched to a gene. For the CDR3, the DNA is TGTGCCAGCAGTGACGGGACAGGGTCCTACAATGAGCAGTTCTTC. Encoded protein: CASSDGTGSYNEQFF. Drawing the rest from reference TRBV9 and TRBJ2-1, the complete variable domain is DSGVTQTPKHLITATGQRVTLRCSPRSGDLSVYWYQQSLDQGLQFLIQYYNGEERAKGNILERFSAQQFPDLHSELNLSSLELGDSALYFCASSDGTGSYNEQFFGPGTRLTVL.

This sequence joins TRBV12-3 or TRBV12-4 and TRBJ1-1; D is undetermined. CDR3 length: 13 amino acids. The V end was cut by 6 bases, the J end by 1 base, with 9 bases between. CDR3 sequence reads: CASRPDKNTEAFF. The CDR3 DNA reads TGTGCCAGCAGACCTGACAAGAACACTGAAGCTTTCTTT.

V and J are TRBV21-1 and TRBJ1-3; the D call of TRBD1 is as the table states it, not checked on the DNA. TRBV21-1 is given as a pseudogene. The CDR3 length is 14 residues. For the CDR3, the DNA is TGTGCCAGCAGCAAGGGGGCCTCTGGAAACACCATATATTTT. Translating it yields CASSKGASGNTIYF.

This sequence joins TRBV5-1 and TRBJ2-6, with TRBD1 matching over 9 bases. The CDR3 runs to 16 residues. Trimming at V came to 4 bases and at J to 2 bases, leaving 4 bases not matched to a gene. Germline assignment: CDR1 SGHRS and CDR2 YFSETQ. The CDR3 DNA reads TGCGCCAGCAGCACCCGACAGGGGGCTGGGGCCAACGTCCTGACTTTC. Translated: CASSTRQGAGANVLTF.

The rearrangement links TRBV7-2 to TRBJ2-3; 13 positions agree with TRBD2. Trimming took 3 bases from V and 1 from J; bases not matched to a gene: 7. Germline CDR1 is SGHTA and CDR2 is FQGNSA. There are 18 residues in the CDR3. CDR3 in amino acids: CASSLAGTSGDRTDTQYF. DNA for the CDR3: TGTGCCAGCAGCTTGGCCGGGACTAGCGGGGACCGCACAGATACGCAGTATTTT.